The present T cell receptor (beta chain) was sequenced within a study of blood T cells in healthy people across ages. A second PCR of 7 to 11 cycles used a sample-barcoded 5' primer and a J-beta primer mix. TCRdb reanalysed the 5' RACE reads using MiXCR and keeps one entry per CDR3 protein. The sample includes 700,000 to 1,000,000 distinct CDR3 sequences, roughly 44% of them seen just once. Trimming removed 8 bases from V and 4 bases from J; junction bases left unmatched: 8. Germline loops: CDR1 DFQATT, CDR2 SNEGSKA (reference sequence). The CDR3 is 13 residues long. What was sequenced was blood. The sequence was obtained from a man in his 60s in good health. V and J are TRBV20-1 and TRBJ2-1, with 7 bases lining up with TRBD2. The CDR3 is CSSGGGGYNEQFF. The CDR3 DNA sequence: TGCAGTAGTGGCGGCGGGGGATACAATGAGCAGTTCTTC.